One T cell receptor (beta chain) is described in this entry. This sample was included in a study of OX40 agonist ivuxolimab in advanced cancers. This CDR3 spans 13 amino acids. V dropped 5 bases and J dropped 6 bases, with 14 bases sitting between them. Germline CDR1 LNHNV, CDR2 YYDKDF (reference sequence). Clones were read by immunoSEQ multiplex PCR, and TCRdb kept only the in-frame ones, dropping some. The repertoire holds about 80,000 clones, around 90% seen once, with 4% to 5.5% in the top ten. This receptor was identified in an adult with an advanced solid tumor such as melanoma, head and neck, liver or kidney cancer. The genes are TRBV15 and TRBJ2-7; D might be TRBD1 (6 bases). Sequencing used CD4+ or CD8+ T cells sorted from blood, obtained in a trial of the OX40 agonist ivuxolimab. For the CDR3, the DNA is TGTGCCACCAGCGGAACTACAGGGATCGAGCAGTACTTC. This codes for CATSGTTGIEQYF.